This passage covers 20 T cell receptor beta chains from one sample sequenced in a study of beta chain features in type 1 diabetes (dated 2018 in TCRdb). Library preparation employed the immunoSEQ multiplex PCR assay. The entire isolated RNA was reverse transcribed using the High Capacity cDNA Reverse Transcription Kit, and thus expressed TCRB transcripts were sequenced. TCRdb mirrors the immuneACCESS table, restricted to in-frame sequences. Some clones are absent from its copies; in checked studies, under half trace to an unresolved V gene, and the reason for the others is unknown. This sample lists a few hundred thousand clones; over 11% were detected once. Approximately 0.038% of the sample lies in the top ten. Source material: naive CD4+ T cells from blood. Taken with the paper, the label for cell subset or site translates to: true naive CD4+ T cells. The receptors were sampled from a man aged 25-45 years in good health.

The rearrangement uses TRBV7-2 and TRBJ2-3, with 8 bases identical to TRBD2. This CDR3 spans 15 amino acids. The V gene's germline CDR1 is SGHTA and CDR2 FQGNSA. Unmatched junction bases numbered 2, after V lost 3 bases and J lost 0 bases. The CDR3 DNA is TGTGCCAGCAGCTTTAGCGGGATGAGCACAGATACGCAGTATTTT. Translation: CASSFSGMSTDTQYF. Based on the CDR3 plus reference TRBV7-2 and TRBJ2-3, the full variable domain is GAGVSQSPSNKVTEKGKDVELRCDPISGHTALYWYRQSLGQGLEFLIYFQGNSAPDKSGLPSDRFSAERTGGSVSTLTIQRTQQEDSAVYLCASSFSGMSTDTQYFGPGTRLTVL.

This clone has just a few counts. The V and J genes are TRBV7-2 and TRBJ2-5, with 12 bases aligning to TRBD2. Germline lookup yields CDR1 SGHTA and CDR2 FQGNSA. This CDR3 is 16 amino acids long. V was pared by 5 bases and J by 5 bases, with 9 bases of the junction left unmatched. The CDR3 sequence is CASSPTGLAGRETQYF. The CDR3 region has the DNA TGTGCCAGCAGCCCCACGGGACTAGCGGGCCGGGAGACCCAGTACTTC.

The chain uses TRBV7-9 and TRBJ1-2; no reliable D call. V lost 3 bases to trimming and J lost 4 bases, with 6 bases between them. CDR3 length: 12 amino acids. The germline gives CDR1 SEHNR, CDR2 FQNEAQ (reference sequence). Here the CDR3 DNA reads TGTGCCAGCAGCTTCGACGGCTATGGCTACACCTTC. Translating gives CASSFDGYGYTF. The full variable domain, in which reference TRBV7-9 and TRBJ1-2 provide the parts outside the CDR3, is DTGVSQNPRHKITKRGQNVTFRCDPISEHNRLYWYRQTLGQGPEFLTYFQNEAQLEKSRLLSDRFSAERPKGSFSTLEIQRTEQGDSAMYLCASSFDGYGYTFGSGTRLTVV.

This clone was detected a few times. The gene calls are TRBV30 and TRBJ2-3; 8 nucleotides agree with TRBD2. The germline gives CDR1 GTSNPN, CDR2 SVGIG (reference sequence). V shed 1 base, J shed 4 bases, and the junction held 25 bases outside the gene matches. The CDR3 sequence is 21 residues long. The CDR3 DNA reads TGTGCCTGGAGTGGACGGGGATCAGTGGCGGGAGGCCCCCTTCTCCCAGATACGCAGTATTTT. Amino acid sequence: CAWSGRGSVAGGPLLPDTQYF. The full variable domain, rest sourced from reference TRBV30 and TRBJ2-3, is SQTIHQWPATLVQPVGSPLSLECTVEGTSNPNLYWYRQAAGRGLQLLFYSVGIGQISSEVPQNLSASRPQDRQFILSSKKLLLSDSGFYLCAWSGRGSVAGGPLLPDTQYFGPGTRLTVL.

The chain employs TRBV2 and TRBJ2-1; TRBD2 might be the D (5 bases). The V gene's germline CDR1 is SNHLY and CDR2 FYNNEI. Between the trimmed V and J ends, which lost 6 bases and 3 bases, there was a span of 15 bases. This CDR3 region has 15 residues. The CDR3 here is CASRLEDGRYNEQFF. The CDR3, as DNA: TGTGCCAGCAGGCTGGAGGACGGCCGCTACAATGAGCAGTTCTTC.

The chain couples TRBV29-1 to TRBJ2-5; the D is unclear. Trimming cost V 4 bases and J 2 bases, with 8 bases left between them. The CDR3 is made up of 12 amino acids. In germline, CDR1 is SQVTM, CDR2 ANQGSEA. CDR3 bases: TGCAGCGTTGCCAACAATCAAGAGACCCAGTACTTC. This codes for CSVANNQETQYF.

The chain joins TRBV5-1 to TRBJ1-2; D unresolved. The germline CDR1 and CDR2 sequences are SGHRS and YFSETQ. The CDR3 contains 13 residues. V dropped 4 bases and J dropped 4 bases, with 11 bases sitting between them. Here the CDR3 DNA reads TGCGCCAGCAGCAATGACGGAGTCTATGGCTACACCTTC. It translates to CASSNDGVYGYTF.

The chain combines TRBV6-5 with TRBJ2-1; D call uncertain. This CDR3 is built from 11 residues. Germline CDR1 MNHEY, CDR2 SVGAGI. Trimming pared 6 bases from V and 5 bases from J, leaving 5 bases between. DNA of the CDR3: TGTGCCAGCAGCAATCACAATGAGCAGTTCTTC. Protein sequence: CASSNHNEQFF.

V and J are TRBV5-4 and TRBJ2-2, with D perhaps TRBD2 (6 bases). The CDR3 has 16 residues. In germline, CDR1 is SGHNT, CDR2 YYREEE (reference sequence). Trimming took 4 bases from V and 1 from J, leaving 14 bases between them. Here the CDR3 DNA reads TGTGCCAGCAGCACCCCCCTTAGCGGGAACACCGGGGAGCTGTTTTTT. Its translation is CASSTPLSGNTGELFF.

This clone has only one observation. The chain combines TRBV9 with TRBJ2-5; 11 bases are a match to TRBD2. The length of the CDR3 is 15 residues. V gave up 2 bases and J gave up 7 bases; unmatched junction bases: 7. CDR1 and CDR2 from the germline V gene are SGDLS and YYNGEE. CDR3 bases: TGTGCCAGCAGCGTTGTAGCGGGAGGGCCAGGGACCCAGTACTTC. Amino acids: CASSVVAGGPGTQYF.

This clone was detected ten times or more. The chain's CDR3 is CSVDKAGGTDEQFF. As DNA, the CDR3 is TGCAGCGTTGATAAAGCGGGAGGGACGGATGAGCAGTTCTTC. The rearrangement links TRBV29-1 to TRBJ2-1; 10 bases agree with TRBD2. Germline loops: CDR1 SQVTM, CDR2 ANQGSEA. The CDR3 consists of 14 residues. The trim removed 3 bases at V and 8 bases at J, leaving 7 bases unmatched.

The chain recombines TRBV10-3 with TRBJ2-4; 7 nucleotides align to TRBD1. Per the germline V gene, CDR1 is ENHRY and CDR2 is SYGVKD. The V segment lost 2 bases and the J segment 0 bases; nucleotides outside the gene matches: 7. The CDR3 spans 17 residues. CDR3 in DNA: TGTGCCATCAGTGAGACACACAGGGGTCTAGCCAAAAACATTCAGTACTTC. Amino acid sequence: CAISETHRGLAKNIQYF.

The chain is built from TRBV7-9 and TRBJ2-1, with a possible D match to TRBD1 (5 bases). Trimming took off 5 bases at V and 9 bases at J, with 17 bases between the two ends. The CDR3 length is 14 residues. The germline gives CDR1 SEHNR, CDR2 FQNEAQ (reference sequence). CDR3 in DNA: TGTGCCAGCAGCGCACCAGGGTGGGGCGGTGAGCAGTTCTTC. Translated: CASSAPGWGGEQFF.

This clone occurred a few times. V gene TRBV23-1 combines with J gene TRBJ1-2; TRBD1 aligns across 9 bases. TRBV23-1 is recorded as an ORF, its role being uncertain. Trimming removed 6 bases from V and 8 bases from J; junction bases left unmatched: 10. This CDR3 has 14 amino acids. The CDR3 is CASSLVDRGYGYTF. DNA of the CDR3: TGCGCCAGCAGCCTGGTGGACAGGGGCTACGGCTACACCTTC.

In its sample, this clone was seen a few times. V usage is TRBV7-3 and J usage is TRBJ2-3; 8 nucleotides match TRBD2. The CDR3 contains 14 residues. Germline V CDR1 and CDR2: SGHTA, FQGTGA. After removal of 5 bases from V and 5 bases from J, the junction contained 6 bases not matched to a gene. DNA of the CDR3: TGTGCCAGCAGCATTAGCGGGACCGTAGATACGCAGTATTTT. As protein: CASSISGTVDTQYF.

In this sample, this clone turned up a few times. The chain joins TRBV21-1 to TRBJ2-7; the table's D call of TRBD2 was not tested on the DNA. TRBV21-1 is designated a pseudogene. The CDR3 totals 16 residues. Written as DNA, the CDR3 is TGTGCCAGCAGCAGCAGCAGGGAGGGAGGGATCTACGAGCAGTACTTC. Encoded protein: CASSSSREGGIYEQYF.

The table lists this clone with a few counts. V is TRBV7-4 and J is TRBJ2-7; D gene uncertain. The CDR3 is 10 amino acids. From germline, CDR1 is SGHVT and CDR2 SQSDAQ. V shed 8 bases and J shed 4 bases, with 6 bases lying between them. This CDR3 is CASPDYEQYV. CDR3 sequence (DNA): TGTGCCAGCCCAGATTACGAGCAGTACGTC.

This clone was observed a handful of times. The rearrangement joins TRBV5-1 to TRBJ2-3; TRBD2 agrees at 7 bases. V shed 4 bases, J shed 3 bases, and the junction held 2 bases outside the gene matches. Germline-derived CDR1 and CDR2 are SGHRS and YFSETQ. CDR3 length: 13 amino acids. CDR3 bases: TGCGCCAGCAGCGCCGGGGGGACAGATACGCAGTATTTT. Residues: CASSAGGTDTQYF. Complete variable domain (other parts from reference TRBV5-1 and TRBJ2-3): KAGVTQTPRYLIKTRGQQVTLSCSPISGHRSVSWYQQTPGQGLQFLFEYFSETQRNKGNFPGRFSGRQFSNSRSEMNVSTLELGDSALYLCASSAGGTDTQYFGPGTRLTVL.

The chain couples TRBV5-1 to TRBJ2-3; D gene uncertain. V was shortened by 4 bases and J by 2 bases, with 8 bases between the two germline ends. Germline-derived CDR1 and CDR2 are SGHRS and YFSETQ. The CDR3 is 13 residues long. The CDR3 bases are TGCGCCAGCAGCCCCGCGGTCACAGATACGCAGTATTTT. Its protein is CASSPAVTDTQYF.

This clone was seen a handful of times. The chain is built from TRBV5-1 and TRBJ2-3; D not resolved. The CDR3 runs to 14 residues. Germline-derived CDR1 and CDR2 are SGHRS and YFSETQ. V was clipped by 2 bases and J by 4 bases, with 11 bases between them. The CDR3: CASSFRRTADTQYF. In DNA form, the CDR3 reads TGCGCCAGCAGCTTTCGGAGAACCGCAGATACGCAGTATTTT. The full variable domain, rest sourced from reference TRBV5-1 and TRBJ2-3, is KAGVTQTPRYLIKTRGQQVTLSCSPISGHRSVSWYQQTPGQGLQFLFEYFSETQRNKGNFPGRFSGRQFSNSRSEMNVSTLELGDSALYLCASSFRRTADTQYFGPGTRLTVL.